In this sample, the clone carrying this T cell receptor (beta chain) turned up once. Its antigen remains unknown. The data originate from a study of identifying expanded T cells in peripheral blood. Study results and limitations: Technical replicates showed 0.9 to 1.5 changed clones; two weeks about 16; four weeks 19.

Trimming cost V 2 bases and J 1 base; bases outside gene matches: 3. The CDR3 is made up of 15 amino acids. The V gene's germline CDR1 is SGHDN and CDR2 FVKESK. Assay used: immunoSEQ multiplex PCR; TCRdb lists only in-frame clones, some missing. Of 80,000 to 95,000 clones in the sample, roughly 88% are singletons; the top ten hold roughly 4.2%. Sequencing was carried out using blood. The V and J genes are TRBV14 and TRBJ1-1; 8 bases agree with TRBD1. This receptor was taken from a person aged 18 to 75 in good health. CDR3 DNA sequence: TGTGCCAGCAGCCAAAGGACAGGGCGGAACACTGAAGCTTTCTTT. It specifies CASSQRTGRNTEAFF. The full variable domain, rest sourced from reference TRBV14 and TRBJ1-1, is EAGVTQFPSHSVIEKGQTVTLRCDPISGHDNLYWYRRVMGKEIKFLLHFVKESKQDESGMPNNRFLAERTGGTYSTLKVQPAELEDSGVYFCASSQRTGRNTEAFFGQGTRLTVV.